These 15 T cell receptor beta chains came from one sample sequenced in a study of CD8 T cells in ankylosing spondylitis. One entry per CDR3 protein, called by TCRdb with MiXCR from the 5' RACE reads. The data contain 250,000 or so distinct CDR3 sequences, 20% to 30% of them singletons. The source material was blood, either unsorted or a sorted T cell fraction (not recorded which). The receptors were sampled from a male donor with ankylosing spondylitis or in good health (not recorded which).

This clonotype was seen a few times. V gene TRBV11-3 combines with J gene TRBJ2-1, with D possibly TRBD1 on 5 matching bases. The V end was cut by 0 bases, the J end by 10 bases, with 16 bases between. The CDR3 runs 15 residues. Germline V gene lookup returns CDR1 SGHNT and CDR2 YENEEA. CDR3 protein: CASSLDGPRDGEQFF. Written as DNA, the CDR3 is TGTGCCAGCAGCTTAGATGGTCCCAGGGATGGGGAGCAGTTCTTC.

Here the CDR3 reads CASSQTQGYGYTF. CDR3 bases: TGTGCCAGCAGCCAAACACAGGGGTATGGCTACACCTTC. The chain combines TRBV11-2 with TRBJ1-2; 7 nucleotides align to TRBD1. The trim removed 5 bases at V and 5 bases at J, leaving 5 bases unmatched. CDR3 length: 13 amino acids. The germline CDR1 and CDR2 sequences are SGHAT and FQNNGV.

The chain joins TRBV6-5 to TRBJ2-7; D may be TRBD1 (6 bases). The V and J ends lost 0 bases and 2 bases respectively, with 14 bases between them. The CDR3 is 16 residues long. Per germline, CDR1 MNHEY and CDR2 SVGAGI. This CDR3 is CASSYSRSGEPYEQYF. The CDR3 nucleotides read TGTGCCAGCAGTTACTCACGCTCAGGGGAGCCCTACGAGCAGTACTTC.

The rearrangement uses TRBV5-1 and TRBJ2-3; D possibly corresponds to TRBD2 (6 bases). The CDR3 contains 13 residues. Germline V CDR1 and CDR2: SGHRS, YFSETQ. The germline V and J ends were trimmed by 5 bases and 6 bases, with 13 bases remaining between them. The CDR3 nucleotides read TGCGCCAGCAGTCAGCGGGCCGGGGATACGCAGTATTTT. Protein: CASSQRAGDTQYF. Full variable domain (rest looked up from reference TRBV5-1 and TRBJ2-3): KAGVTQTPRYLIKTRGQQVTLSCSPISGHRSVSWYQQTPGQGLQFLFEYFSETQRNKGNFPGRFSGRQFSNSRSEMNVSTLELGDSALYLCASSQRAGDTQYFGPGTRLTVL.

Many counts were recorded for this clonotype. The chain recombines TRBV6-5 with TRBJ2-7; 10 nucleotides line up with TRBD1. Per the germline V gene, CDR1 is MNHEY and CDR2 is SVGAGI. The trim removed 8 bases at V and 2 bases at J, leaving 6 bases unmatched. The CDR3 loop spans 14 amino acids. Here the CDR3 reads CASVMGQGPYEQYF. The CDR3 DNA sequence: TGTGCCAGCGTTATGGGACAGGGGCCCTACGAGCAGTACTTC.

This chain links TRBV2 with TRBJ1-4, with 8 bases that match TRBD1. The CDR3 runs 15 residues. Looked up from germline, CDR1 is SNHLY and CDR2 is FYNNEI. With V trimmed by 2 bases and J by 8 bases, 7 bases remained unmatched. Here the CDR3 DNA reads TGTGCCAGCAGTGAACGGACAGGGTGGGAGGAAAAACTGTTTTTT. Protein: CASSERTGWEEKLFF.

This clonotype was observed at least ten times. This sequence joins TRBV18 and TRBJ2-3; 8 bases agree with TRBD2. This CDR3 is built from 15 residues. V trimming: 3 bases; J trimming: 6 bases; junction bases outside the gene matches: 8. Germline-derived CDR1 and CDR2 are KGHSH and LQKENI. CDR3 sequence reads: CASSPPRGVQDTQYF. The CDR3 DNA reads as TGTGCCAGCTCACCCCCGCGGGGGGTCCAGGATACGCAGTATTTT.

This CDR3 reads CSATSAGTLTNYGYTF. CDR3 DNA: TGCAGTGCTACCTCAGCCGGGACACTGACTAACTATGGCTACACCTTC. This chain joins TRBV20-1 and TRBJ1-2; TRBD1 might be the D (6 bases). This CDR3 is built from 16 residues. Trimming pared 4 bases from V and 0 bases from J, leaving 18 bases between. The germline V gene encodes CDR1 DFQATT and CDR2 SNEGSKA (reference sequence).

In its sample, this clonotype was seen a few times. CDR3 loop: CASSPLHSSSYNEQFF. CDR3 coding DNA: TGTGCCAGCAGCCCCCTTCACAGTAGCTCCTACAATGAGCAGTTCTTC. This chain connects TRBV11-1 to TRBJ2-1, with no clear D. V was trimmed by 5 bases and J by 0 bases, leaving 14 bases between them. Germline V CDR1 and CDR2: SGHAT, FQDESV (reference sequence). The CDR3 spans 16 residues. Using reference TRBV11-1 and TRBJ2-1 for the parts outside the CDR3, the full variable domain is EAEVAQSPRYKITEKSQAVAFWCDPISGHATLYWYRQILGQGPELLVQFQDESVVDDSQLPKDRFSAERLKGVDSTLKIQPAELGDSAMYLCASSPLHSSSYNEQFFGPGTRLTVL.

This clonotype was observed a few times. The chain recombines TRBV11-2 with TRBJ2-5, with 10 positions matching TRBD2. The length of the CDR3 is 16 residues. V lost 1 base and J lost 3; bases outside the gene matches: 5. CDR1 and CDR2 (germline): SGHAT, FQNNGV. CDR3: CASSLGASGGKETQYF. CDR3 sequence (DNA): TGTGCCAGCAGCTTAGGGGCTAGCGGGGGCAAAGAGACCCAGTACTTC.

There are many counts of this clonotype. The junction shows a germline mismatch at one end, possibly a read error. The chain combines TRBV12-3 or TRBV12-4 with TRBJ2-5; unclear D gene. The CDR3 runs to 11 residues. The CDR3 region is CASSLVETQYF. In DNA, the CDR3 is TGTGCCAGCAGCTTAGTGGAGACCCAGTACTTC.

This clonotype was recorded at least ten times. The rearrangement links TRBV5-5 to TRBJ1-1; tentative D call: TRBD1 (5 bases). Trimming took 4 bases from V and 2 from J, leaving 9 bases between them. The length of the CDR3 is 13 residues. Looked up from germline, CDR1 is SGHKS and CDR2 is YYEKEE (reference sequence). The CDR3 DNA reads TGTGCCAGCAGCGTGGACATAAACACTGAAGCTTTCTTT. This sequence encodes CASSVDINTEAFF.

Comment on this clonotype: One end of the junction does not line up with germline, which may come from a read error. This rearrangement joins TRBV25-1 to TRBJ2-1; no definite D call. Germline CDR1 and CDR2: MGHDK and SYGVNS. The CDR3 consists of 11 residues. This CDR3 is CASSESVEQFF. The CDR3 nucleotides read TGTGCCAGCAGCGAATCGGTGGAGCAGTTCTTC. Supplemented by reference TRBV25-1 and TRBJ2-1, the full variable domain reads EADIYQTPRYLVIGTGKKITLECSQTMGHDKMYWYQQDPGMELHLIHYSYGVNSTEKGDLSSESTVSRIRTEHFPLTLESARPSHTSQYLCASSESVEQFFGPGTRLTVL.

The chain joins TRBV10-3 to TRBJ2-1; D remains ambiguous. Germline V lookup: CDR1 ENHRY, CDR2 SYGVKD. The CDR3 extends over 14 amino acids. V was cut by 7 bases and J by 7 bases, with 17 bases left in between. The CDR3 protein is CAITNTGVGNEQFF. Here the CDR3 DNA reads TGTGCCATCACTAATACTGGTGTTGGTAATGAGCAGTTCTTC.

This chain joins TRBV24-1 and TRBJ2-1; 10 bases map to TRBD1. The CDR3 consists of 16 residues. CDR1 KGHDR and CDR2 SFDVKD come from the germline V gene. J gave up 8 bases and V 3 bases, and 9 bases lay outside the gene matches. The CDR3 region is CATSDPSGQGWDEQFF. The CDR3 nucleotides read TGTGCCACCAGTGATCCCTCGGGACAGGGGTGGGATGAGCAGTTCTTC.